This paragraph reports one TCR beta chain. What it recognizes is unknown. The CDR3 runs 14 residues. CDR1 SGHRS and CDR2 YFSETQ come from the germline V gene. Trimming removed 6 bases from V and 6 bases from J; junction bases left unmatched: 4. This specimen comes from a study of cytomegalovirus exposure and HLA in healthy donors. The study's findings and limits: TCR beta chains associated with HLA were, in a later analysis, more clonally expanded than equally common others.

PCR employed 60 Vbeta and 13 Jbeta primers. The assay was immunoSEQ multiplex PCR, and TCRdb's table has in-frame clones only and misses some. The sample holds roughly 200,000 clones, approximately 85% seen once. What was sequenced was PBMCs. This clonotype was sampled from a woman in her forties or fifties in good health and CMV-seronegative. The chain recombines TRBV5-1 with TRBJ2-1; 12 bases agree with TRBD2. CDR3 residues: CASTMTSGSNEQFF. The CDR3 DNA sequence: TGCGCCAGCACCATGACTAGCGGGAGCAATGAGCAGTTCTTC.